These 9 T cell receptor beta chains were all obtained from the same sample, sequenced in a study of response to subunit inactivated influenza vaccine. One entry per CDR3 protein results from TCRdb running MiXCR on the RT-PCR reads. The sample has about 170,000 distinct CDR3 sequences, around a tenth seen once; the top ten hold about a third. The sequenced sample was CD8+ T cells sorted from PBMCs, obtained less than 30 months after vaccination. These receptors were obtained from a man between 50 and 69 years old who received an inactivated influenza vaccine.

The rearrangement uses TRBV5-6 and TRBJ1-1; D remains ambiguous. Trimming pared 3 bases from V and 3 bases from J, leaving 9 bases between. This CDR3 contains 13 residues. The germline CDR1 and CDR2 sequences are SGHDT and YYEEEE. As DNA, the CDR3 is TGTGCCAGCAGCTCAACCTGGGACACTGAAGCTTTCTTT. It encodes CASSSTWDTEAFF.

This clonotype has ten or more counts. V is TRBV19 and J is TRBJ2-1, with 7 nucleotides matching TRBD1. Per germline, CDR1 LNHDA and CDR2 SQIVND (reference sequence). This CDR3 has 13 amino acids. Trimming removed 8 bases from V and 0 bases from J; junction bases left unmatched: 1. The DNA of the CDR3 is TGTGCCAGTGGGGACAGCTCCTACAATGAGCAGTTCTTC. This gives the protein CASGDSSYNEQFF.

The CDR3 nucleotides are TGTGCCAGCAGCTTAACGCGGGACGAGCAGTACTTC. Translation: CASSLTRDEQYF. The J gene is TRBJ2-7, the V gene TRBV7-9; weak D call: TRBD2 (5 bases). Trimming removed 2 bases from V and 5 bases from J, with 7 bases in between. Germline values: CDR1 SEHNR, CDR2 FQNEAQ (reference sequence). The CDR3 sequence is 12 residues long. Full variable domain (remainder filled in from reference TRBV7-9 and TRBJ2-7): DTGVSQNPRHKITKRGQNVTFRCDPISEHNRLYWYRQTLGQGPEFLTYFQNEAQLEKSRLLSDRFSAERPKGSFSTLEIQRTEQGDSAMYLCASSLTRDEQYFGPGTRLTVT.

This clonotype was counted ten times or more. The rearrangement uses TRBV20-1 and TRBJ2-3; 12 positions match TRBD2. Germline lookup yields CDR1 DFQATT and CDR2 SNEGSKA (reference sequence). V was clipped by 3 bases and J by 4 bases; unmatched bases: 11. The CDR3 totals 17 residues. Here the CDR3 DNA reads TGCAGTGCTAGCGGGACTAGCGGGCTTCTACCCCCAGATACGCAGTATTTT. Translating gives CSASGTSGLLPPDTQYF.

The chain combines TRBV2 with TRBJ1-5, with a possible D match to TRBD1 (5 bases). CDR1 is SNHLY and CDR2 is FYNNEI in the germline V gene. There are 15 residues in the CDR3. The V end was cut by 4 bases, the J end by 5 bases, with 15 bases between. In nucleotides, the CDR3 is TGTGCCAGCAGTGCGGGGGGGTTGGGGTATCAGCCCCAGCATTTT. Its protein is CASSAGGLGYQPQHF.

This clonotype came up many times. The chain combines TRBV9 with TRBJ1-1; TRBD1 matches at 7 bases. The CDR3 has 15 residues. Germline CDR1 reads SGDLS; CDR2 reads YYNGEE. Trimming cost V 3 bases and J 2 bases; bases outside gene matches: 7. CDR3 nucleotide sequence: TGTGCCAGCAGCGGAACAGGGGAGCGAAACACTGAAGCTTTCTTT. It codes for CASSGTGERNTEAFF.

V is TRBV15 and J is TRBJ2-1; no clear D gene. CDR1 and CDR2 from the germline V gene are LNHNV and YYDKDF (reference sequence). CDR3 size: 15 residues. Between the trimmed V and J ends, which lost 3 bases and 5 bases, there was a span of 14 bases. CDR3 DNA: TGTGCCACCAGCAGCCCGGGTCCATACCACAATGAGCAGTTCTTC. Its translation: CATSSPGPYHNEQFF.

In this sample, this clonotype turned up a few times. This rearrangement joins TRBV24-1 to TRBJ2-1; 9 positions match TRBD2. Germline V gives CDR1 KGHDR, CDR2 SFDVKD. With V trimmed by 4 bases and J by 6 bases, 3 bases remained unmatched. The CDR3 covers 14 residues. The CDR3 loop is CATSDPGLANEQFF. The CDR3 nucleotides read TGTGCCACCAGTGACCCGGGACTAGCCAATGAGCAGTTCTTC.

V gene TRBV6-2 or TRBV6-3 combines with J gene TRBJ2-7; weak D call: TRBD2 (5 bases). This CDR3 spans 15 amino acids. CDR1 is MNHEY, CDR2 SVGEGT, per germline. V was trimmed by 0 bases and J by 6 bases, leaving 15 bases between them. The DNA for the CDR3 is TGTGCCAGCAGTTACTCGGTAGCGACCCTGAGCGAGCAGTACTTC. It translates to CASSYSVATLSEQYF.